Presented here are 9 T cell receptor beta chains from one specimen sequenced in a study of shared T cell receptors in the human thymus. Clones were sequenced by immunoSEQ multiplex PCR, and TCRdb holds only the in-frame ones, with some missing. In the table there are over 450,000 clones, around three quarters of which are singletons. This sample also appeared in a second study, on human thymus T cells.

The sequenced material came from thymocytes. Receptor source: a boy under two years old with a congenital heart defect.

This clone was counted between two and nine times. This rearrangement joins TRBV7-2 to TRBJ1-2, with D hard to call. The CDR3 is 16 amino acids. Trimming cost V 5 bases and J 6 bases, with 22 bases left between them. Germline lookup yields CDR1 SGHTA and CDR2 FQGNSA. In DNA, the CDR3 is TGTGCCAGCAGCCGCCTCGGAGGGAATGGGTTCGATGGCTACACCTTC. Translated: CASSRLGGNGFDGYTF.

This chain links TRBV2 with TRBJ1-2; D remains unclear. V was pared by 6 bases and J by 0 bases, with 14 bases between. The CDR3 runs to 15 residues. Looked up from germline, CDR1 is SNHLY and CDR2 is FYNNEI. Here the CDR3 DNA reads TGTGCCAGCAGCCCCGGCCGAGGCCCTAACTATGGCTACACCTTC. It codes for CASSPGRGPNYGYTF.

This clone showed up just a few times. This chain connects TRBV4-3 to TRBJ2-7; 10 nucleotides match TRBD2. CDR1 is LGHNA, CDR2 YSLEER, per germline. The length of the CDR3 is 15 residues. The V and J ends lost 4 bases and 5 bases, in that order; junction bases with no gene match: 8. The CDR3 region has the DNA TGCGCCAGCAGCCCTCACCTAGCGGGAGTCGACGAGCAGTACTTC. Translating gives CASSPHLAGVDEQYF.

CDR3 sequence: CASSPLGTSGSIGTDTQYF. The CDR3 bases are TGTGCCAGTAGTCCGCTCGGGACTAGCGGGAGTATAGGCACAGATACGCAGTATTTT. V gene TRBV19 combines with J gene TRBJ2-3; TRBD2 matches 14 bases. This CDR3 contains 19 residues. V gave up 5 bases and J gave up 1 base; unmatched junction bases: 11. The germline gives CDR1 LNHDA, CDR2 SQIVND (reference sequence).

The rearrangement links TRBV5-3 to TRBJ1-2; D not resolved. TRBV5-3 is identified as an open reading frame with a role that is uncertain. Between the trimmed V and J ends, which lost 0 bases and 6 bases, there was a span of 21 bases. The CDR3 has 17 amino acids. In DNA form, the CDR3 reads TGTGCCAGAAGCTTGGCGGAGGGAGCGACTATTACCCATGGCTACACCTTC. The encoded protein is CARSLAEGATITHGYTF.

The chain couples TRBV6-1 to TRBJ1-4; D is unresolved. The germline V gene encodes CDR1 MNHNS and CDR2 SASEGT. The CDR3 runs 17 residues. V dropped 4 bases and J dropped 2 bases, with 17 bases sitting between them. The CDR3 protein is CASSVGGPTGTNEKLFF. The CDR3 coding sequence is TGTGCCAGCAGTGTCGGAGGGCCAACGGGGACTAATGAAAAACTGTTTTTT.

A remark on this clone: This is likely a read error, given that the CDR3 carries no conserved phenylalanine or tryptophan at its end. No DNA is shown, since the ends of the CDR3 on it are uncertain; the CDR3 is the one TCRdb lists. The chain employs TRBV13 and TRBJ1-1. The length of the CDR3 is 10 amino acids, counting both ends. Germline V CDR1 and CDR2: PRHDT, FYEKMQ (reference sequence). This CDR3 is CASNPREGCR.

This sequence joins TRBV10-2 and TRBJ2-5; maybe TRBD1 (6 bases). Germline lookup yields CDR1 WSHSY and CDR2 SAAADI. V was clipped by 3 bases and J by 2 bases, with 16 bases between them. The CDR3 consists of 16 residues. CDR3 bases: TGCGCCAGCAGTGATTCGTTATTGGACAGTCAAGAGACCCAGTACTTC. This encodes CASSDSLLDSQETQYF.

V usage is TRBV4-1 and J usage is TRBJ2-7; 7 bases are a match to TRBD2. After removal of 2 bases from V and 7 bases from J, the junction contained 14 bases not matched to a gene. The germline CDR1 and CDR2 sequences are MGHRA and YSYEKL. The CDR3 is made up of 16 amino acids. The CDR3 DNA is TGCGCCAGCAGCCAAAAAGGGAGGGAGGGCCCGAAGGAGCAGTACTTC. Its protein product is CASSQKGREGPKEQYF.